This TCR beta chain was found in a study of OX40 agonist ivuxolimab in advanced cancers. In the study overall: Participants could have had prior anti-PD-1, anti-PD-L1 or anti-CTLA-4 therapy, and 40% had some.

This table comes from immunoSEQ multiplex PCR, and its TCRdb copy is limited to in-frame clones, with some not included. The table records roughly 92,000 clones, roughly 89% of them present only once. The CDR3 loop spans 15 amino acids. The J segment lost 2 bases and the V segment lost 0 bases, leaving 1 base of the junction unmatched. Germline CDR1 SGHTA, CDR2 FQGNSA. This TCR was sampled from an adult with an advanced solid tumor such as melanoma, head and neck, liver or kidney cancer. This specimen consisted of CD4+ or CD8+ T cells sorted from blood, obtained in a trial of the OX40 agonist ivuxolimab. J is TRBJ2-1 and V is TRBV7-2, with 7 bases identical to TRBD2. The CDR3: CASSLASGPYNEQFF. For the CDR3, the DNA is TGTGCCAGCAGCTTAGCTAGCGGGCCCTACAATGAGCAGTTCTTC.